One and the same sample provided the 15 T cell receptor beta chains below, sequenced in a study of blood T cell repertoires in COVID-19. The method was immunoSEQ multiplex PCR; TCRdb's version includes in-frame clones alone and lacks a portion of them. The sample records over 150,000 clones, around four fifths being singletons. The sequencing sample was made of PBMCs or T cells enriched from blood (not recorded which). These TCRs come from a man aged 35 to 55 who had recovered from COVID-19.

CDR3 sequence: CASRPDRDRSSYEQYV. The CDR3 DNA reads TGCGCCAGCAGGCCAGACCGGGACAGGAGCTCCTACGAGCAGTACGTC. This chain joins TRBV23-1 and TRBJ2-7, with 8 positions matching TRBD1. TRBV23-1 is noted as an ORF with a role that remains uncertain. With V trimmed by 6 bases and J by 0 bases, 10 bases remained unmatched. CDR3 length: 16 amino acids.

The CDR3 protein is CASSYGTGAGATEAFF. CDR3 in DNA: TGTGCCAGCAGTTACGGGACAGGGGCTGGGGCCACTGAAGCTTTCTTT. The chain recombines TRBV6-2 or TRBV6-3 with TRBJ1-1; TRBD1 agrees at 10 bases. The CDR3 runs 16 residues. With V trimmed by 2 bases and J by 4 bases, 7 bases remained unmatched. Germline-derived CDR1 and CDR2 are MNHEY and SVGEGT.

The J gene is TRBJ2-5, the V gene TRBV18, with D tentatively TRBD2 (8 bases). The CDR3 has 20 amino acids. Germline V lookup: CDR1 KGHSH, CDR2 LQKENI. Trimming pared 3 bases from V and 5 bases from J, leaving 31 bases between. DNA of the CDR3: TGTGCCAGCTCACCCTCGCGGAGGGGAAAACCGGGACTAGGGGGCGAGACCCAGTACTTC. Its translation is CASSPSRRGKPGLGGETQYF.

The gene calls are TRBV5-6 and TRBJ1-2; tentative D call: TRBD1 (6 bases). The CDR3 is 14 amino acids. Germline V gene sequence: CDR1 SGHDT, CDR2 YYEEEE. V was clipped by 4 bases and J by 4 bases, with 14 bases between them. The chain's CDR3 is CASSHRQVPYGYTF. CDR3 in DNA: TGTGCCAGCAGCCACCGACAGGTCCCCTATGGCTACACCTTC.

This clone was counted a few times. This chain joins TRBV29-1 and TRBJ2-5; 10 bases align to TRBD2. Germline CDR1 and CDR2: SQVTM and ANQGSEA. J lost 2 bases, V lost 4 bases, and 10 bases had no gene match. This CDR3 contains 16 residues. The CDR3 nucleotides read TGCAGCGTTGTCGGAGGAGCGGGAGGGCCGCAAGAGACCCAGTACTTC. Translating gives CSVVGGAGGPQETQYF. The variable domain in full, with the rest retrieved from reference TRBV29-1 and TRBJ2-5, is SAVISQKPSRDICQRGTSLTIQCQVDSQVTMMFWYRQQPGQSLTLIATANQGSEATYESGFVIDKFPISRPNLTFSTLTVSNMSPEDSSIYLCSVVGGAGGPQETQYFGPGTRLLVL.

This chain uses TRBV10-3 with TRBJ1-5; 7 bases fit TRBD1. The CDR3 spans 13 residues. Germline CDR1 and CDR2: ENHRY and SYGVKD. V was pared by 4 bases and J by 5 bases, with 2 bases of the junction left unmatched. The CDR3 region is CAISAGTDQPQHF. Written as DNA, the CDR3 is TGTGCCATCAGTGCCGGGACAGATCAGCCCCAGCATTTT.

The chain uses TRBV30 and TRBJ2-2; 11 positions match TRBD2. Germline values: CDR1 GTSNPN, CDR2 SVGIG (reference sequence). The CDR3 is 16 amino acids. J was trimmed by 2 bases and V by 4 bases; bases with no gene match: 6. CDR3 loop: CAWTVRLAGNTGELFF. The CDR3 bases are TGTGCCTGGACTGTAAGACTAGCGGGAAACACCGGGGAGCTGTTTTTT.

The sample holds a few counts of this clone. CDR3: CAWSIGLTDQPQHF. In nucleotides, the CDR3 is TGTGCCTGGAGCATCGGACTCACGGATCAGCCCCAGCATTTT. The chain joins TRBV30 to TRBJ1-5; D not resolved. The V gene's germline CDR1 is GTSNPN and CDR2 SVGIG (reference sequence). This CDR3 comprises 14 residues. V lost 3 bases, J lost 5 bases, and 14 bases lay in between.

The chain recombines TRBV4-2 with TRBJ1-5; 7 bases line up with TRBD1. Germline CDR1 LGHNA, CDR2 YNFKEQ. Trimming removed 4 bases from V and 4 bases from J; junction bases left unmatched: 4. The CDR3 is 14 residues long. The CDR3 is CASSPGTANQPQHF. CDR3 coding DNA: TGTGCCAGCAGCCCTGGGACAGCAAATCAGCCCCAGCATTTT.

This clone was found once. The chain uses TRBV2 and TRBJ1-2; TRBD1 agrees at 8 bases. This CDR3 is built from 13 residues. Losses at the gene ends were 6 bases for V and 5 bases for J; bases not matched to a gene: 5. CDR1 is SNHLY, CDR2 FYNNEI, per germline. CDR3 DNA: TGTGCCAGCAGCCCGGACAGGGAATATGGCTACACCTTC. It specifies CASSPDREYGYTF.

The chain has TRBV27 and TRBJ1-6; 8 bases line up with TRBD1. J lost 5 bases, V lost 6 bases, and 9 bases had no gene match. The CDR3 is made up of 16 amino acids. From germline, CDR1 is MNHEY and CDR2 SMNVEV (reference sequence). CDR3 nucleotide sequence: TGTGCCAGCAGGAGGACAGGGACGGTCAATAATTCACCCCTCCACTTT. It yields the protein CASRRTGTVNNSPLHF.

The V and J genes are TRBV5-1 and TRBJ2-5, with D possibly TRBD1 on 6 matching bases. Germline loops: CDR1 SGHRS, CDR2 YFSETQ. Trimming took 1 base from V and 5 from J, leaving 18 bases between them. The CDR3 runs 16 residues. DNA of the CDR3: TGCGCCAGCAGCTTGAGTGGGGGCGCCCAATTGGAGACCCAGTACTTC. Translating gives CASSLSGGAQLETQYF.

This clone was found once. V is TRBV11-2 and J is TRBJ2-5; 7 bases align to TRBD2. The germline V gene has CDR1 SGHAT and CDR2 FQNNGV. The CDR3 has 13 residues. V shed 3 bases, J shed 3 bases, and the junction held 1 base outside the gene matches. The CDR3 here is CASSFGREETQYF. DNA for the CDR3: TGTGCCAGCAGCTTTGGGAGGGAAGAGACCCAGTACTTC.

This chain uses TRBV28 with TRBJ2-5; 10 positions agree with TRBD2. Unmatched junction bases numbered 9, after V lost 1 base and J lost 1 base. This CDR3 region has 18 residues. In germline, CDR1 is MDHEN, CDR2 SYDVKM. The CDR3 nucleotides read TGTGCCAGCAGTTTATACGCTAGCGGGAGATGGGGCCAAGAGACCCAGTACTTC. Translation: CASSLYASGRWGQETQYF. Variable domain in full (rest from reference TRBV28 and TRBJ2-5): DVKVTQSSRYLVKRTGEKVFLECVQDMDHENMFWYRQDPGLGLRLIYFSYDVKMKEKGDIPEGYSVSREKKERFSLILESASTNQTSMYLCASSLYASGRWGQETQYFGPGTRLLVL.

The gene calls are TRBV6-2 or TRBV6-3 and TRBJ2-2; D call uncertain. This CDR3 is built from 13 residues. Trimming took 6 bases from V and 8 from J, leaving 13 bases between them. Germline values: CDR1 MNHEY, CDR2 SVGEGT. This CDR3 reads CASSQRFRGELFF. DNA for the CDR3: TGTGCCAGCAGCCAGAGGTTTAGGGGGGAGCTGTTTTTT.